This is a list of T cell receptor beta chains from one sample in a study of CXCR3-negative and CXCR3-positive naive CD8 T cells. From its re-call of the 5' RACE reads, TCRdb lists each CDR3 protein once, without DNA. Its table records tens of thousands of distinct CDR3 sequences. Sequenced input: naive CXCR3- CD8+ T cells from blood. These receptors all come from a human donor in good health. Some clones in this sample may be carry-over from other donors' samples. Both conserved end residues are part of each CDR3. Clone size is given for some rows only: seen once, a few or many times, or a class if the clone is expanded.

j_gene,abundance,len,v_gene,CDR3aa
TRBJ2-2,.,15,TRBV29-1,CSVEQGASGLGELFF
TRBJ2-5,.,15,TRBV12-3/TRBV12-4,CASSFQVDQGETQYF
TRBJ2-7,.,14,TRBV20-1,CSARSNSGIYEQYF
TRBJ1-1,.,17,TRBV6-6,CASSYSTRTGGFPEAFF
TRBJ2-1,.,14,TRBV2,CASSWTASYNEQFF
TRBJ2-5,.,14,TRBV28,CASSPGTAQETQYF
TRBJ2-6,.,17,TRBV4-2,CASSHGGDLSGANVLTF
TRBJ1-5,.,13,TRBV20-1,CSASRGPNQPQHF
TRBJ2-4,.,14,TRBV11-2,CASSLGDAADIQYF
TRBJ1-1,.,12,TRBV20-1,CRAQGAHTEAFF
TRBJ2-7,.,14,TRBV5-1,CASRVLDSFYEQYF
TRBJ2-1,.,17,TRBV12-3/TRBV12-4,CASSSVIGGVAYNEQFF
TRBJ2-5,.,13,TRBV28,CASSLPRLGTQYF
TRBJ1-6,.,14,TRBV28,CASRPQGRNSPLHF
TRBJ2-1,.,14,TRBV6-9,CARRRALPYNEQFF
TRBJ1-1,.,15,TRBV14,CASSQGTGENTEAFF
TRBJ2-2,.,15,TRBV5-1,CASSLSGQRVGELFF
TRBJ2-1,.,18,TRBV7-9,CASDKSPRLAGGPNEQFF
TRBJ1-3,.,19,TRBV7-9,CASSPGRGRKLLSGNTIYF
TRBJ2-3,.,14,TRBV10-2,CASSEREITDTQYF
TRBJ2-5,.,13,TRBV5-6,CASSYTGGETQYF
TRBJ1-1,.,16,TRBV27,CASSKTGGWVNTEAFF
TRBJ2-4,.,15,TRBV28,CASSTRLLAKNIQYF
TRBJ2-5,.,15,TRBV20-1,CSAKGRLAAQETQYF
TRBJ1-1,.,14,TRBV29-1,CSVPWGVKDTEAFF
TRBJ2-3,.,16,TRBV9,CASSGSGSVGTDTQYF
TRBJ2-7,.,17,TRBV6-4,CASPPGQGPPTIREQYF
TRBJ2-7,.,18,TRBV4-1,CASSQESSSFGVSYEQYF
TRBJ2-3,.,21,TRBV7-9,CASSLAWILAGEWSVTDTQYF
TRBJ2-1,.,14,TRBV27,CASAAGTGNNEQFF
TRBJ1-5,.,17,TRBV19,CASSIEPPRGSHQPQHF
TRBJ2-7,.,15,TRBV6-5,CASSYSGDTTYEQYF
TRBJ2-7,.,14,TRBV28,CASSMRHSPYEQYF
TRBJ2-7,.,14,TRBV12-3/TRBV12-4,CASSEGLAKNEQYF
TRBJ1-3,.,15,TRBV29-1,CSVERLSGSGNTIYF
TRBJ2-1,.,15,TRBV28,CASSSSEKAYNEQFF
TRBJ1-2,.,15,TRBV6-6,CASSGDRGFDYGYTF
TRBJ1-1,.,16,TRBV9,CASTKGAPLGNTEAFF
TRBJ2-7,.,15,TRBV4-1,CASCQVSGRIYEQYF
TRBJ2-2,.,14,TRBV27,CASSASWNTGELFF
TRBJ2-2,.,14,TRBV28,CASSLDTNTGELFF
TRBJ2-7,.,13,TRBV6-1,CASSAGWTYEQYF
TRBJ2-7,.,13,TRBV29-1,CSVELGGIYEQYF
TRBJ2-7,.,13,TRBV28,CASSALTGDEQYF
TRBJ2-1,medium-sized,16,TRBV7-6,CASSRRTASSYNEQFF